This T cell receptor (beta chain) was captured by sequencing in a study of OX40 agonist ivuxolimab in advanced cancers. Turning to the study itself: Previous treatment with anti-PD-1, anti-PD-L1 or anti-CTLA-4 therapy was allowed; about 44% had received some.

Broader study findings: Some patients who did not respond also had low normalized T-cell clonal expansion.

Sequencing used immunoSEQ multiplex PCR; TCRdb keeps in-frame clones, though not all of them. The sample holds around 80,000 clones, about 80% seen once. Trimming pared 6 bases from V and 7 bases from J, leaving 10 bases between. The germline CDR1 and CDR2 sequences are SNHLY and FYNNEI. The CDR3 runs 12 residues. This clone was detected a few times. Its cognate antigen is unknown. The TCR originated in an adult with an advanced solid tumor such as melanoma, head and neck, liver or kidney cancer. Sequencing was performed on CD4+ or CD8+ T cells sorted from blood, taken in a trial of the OX40 agonist ivuxolimab. The chain uses TRBV2 and TRBJ1-5; D not resolved. The CDR3 nucleotides read TGTGCCAGCAGCAAGACGGGCCAGCCCCAGCATTTT. Amino acids: CASSKTGQPQHF.